This entry describes one T cell receptor (beta chain). The data are from a study of glioma-infiltrating T cells after dendritic cell vaccination. This CDR3 has 11 amino acids. Trimming pared 3 bases from V and 4 bases from J, leaving 4 bases between. The germline V gene encodes CDR1 DFQATT and CDR2 SNEGSKA (reference sequence). Input was 2 ug genomic DNA, or all available if less. The data were produced by immunoSEQ multiplex PCR, yet TCRdb's version contains in-frame clones alone and is incomplete. The sample has almost 65,000 clones; approximately 85% are singletons. The specimen comprised blood, sampled before dendritic cell vaccination. The TCR originated in a human donor with glioblastoma. The chain joins TRBV20-1 to TRBJ1-3; D is ambiguous. For the CDR3, the DNA is TGCAGTGCTAGCGGGGGAAACACCATATATTTT. As protein: CSASGGNTIYF.